The 24 T cell receptor beta chains below all came from one sample that was sequenced in a study of blood T cell repertoires in COVID-19. Libraries were prepared by immunoSEQ multiplex PCR; TCRdb keeps only in-frame clonotypes and omits some of them. The repertoire holds about 180,000 clones, with approximately 84% as singletons. The sample taken for sequencing was PBMCs or T cells enriched from blood (not recorded which). The origin of the receptors is a woman aged 50 to 60 who had recovered from COVID-19.

V is TRBV19 and J is TRBJ2-7; 7 nucleotides match TRBD2. CDR3 size: 14 residues. Germline V gene data show CDR1 as LNHDA and CDR2 as SQIVND (reference sequence). V lost 3 bases to trimming and J lost 5 bases; unmatched junction nucleotides: 7. CDR3 DNA sequence: TGTGCCAGTAGTATTTTGGCGGGAGACCACGAGCAGTACTTC. This gives the protein CASSILAGDHEQYF.

V is TRBV5-6 and J is TRBJ2-7; 12 bases are shared with TRBD2. Germline V gene lookup returns CDR1 SGHDT and CDR2 YYEEEE. The CDR3 consists of 14 residues. V was pared by 5 bases and J by 2 bases, with 2 bases of the junction left unmatched. The CDR3 region is CASRTSGGPYEQYF. CDR3 coding DNA: TGTGCCAGCAGGACTAGCGGGGGCCCCTACGAGCAGTACTTC.

The V call is TRBV27, the J call TRBJ2-7; the D is unclear. V was cut by 3 bases and J by 0 bases, with 3 bases left in between. Germline V gene data show CDR1 as MNHEY and CDR2 as SMNVEV (reference sequence). The CDR3 length is 12 residues. CDR3 region: CASSFNSYEQYF. CDR3 sequence (DNA): TGTGCCAGCAGTTTCAACTCCTACGAGCAGTACTTC.

The chain recombines TRBV18 with TRBJ1-4; the match to TRBD1 covers 10 bases. Germline CDR1 KGHSH, CDR2 LQKENI. V shed 4 bases, J shed 6 bases, and the junction held 5 bases outside the gene matches. The CDR3 contains 15 residues. This chain's CDR3 is CASSLSGTGDEKLFF. The CDR3, as DNA: TGTGCCAGCTCACTATCCGGGACAGGGGATGAAAAACTGTTTTTT.

The chain recombines TRBV4-2 with TRBJ2-7; 8 bases map to TRBD2. Germline lookup yields CDR1 LGHNA and CDR2 YNFKEQ. Trimming cost V 1 base and J 2 bases; bases outside gene matches: 7. The CDR3 covers 16 residues. CDR3 in DNA: TGTGCCAGCAGCCAAGCCACGGCGGGAGGCCCCTACGAGCAGTACTTC. Amino acids: CASSQATAGGPYEQYF.

The CDR3 DNA reads TGTGCCAGCACCCAACAGGTTACTGAAGCTTTCTTT. Translating it yields CASTQQVTEAFF. This sequence joins TRBV7-9 and TRBJ1-1; D is perhaps TRBD1 (5 bases). Germline values: CDR1 SEHNR, CDR2 FQNEAQ (reference sequence). V was cut by 7 bases and J by 5 bases, with 11 bases left in between. This CDR3 is built from 12 residues.

This chain uses TRBV19 with TRBJ1-5; TRBD1 matches 10 bases. J was trimmed by 0 bases and V by 3 bases; bases with no gene match: 5. CDR3 size: 17 residues. Germline CDR1 LNHDA, CDR2 SQIVND (reference sequence). The CDR3 spells CASSIQGQGFSNQPQHF. CDR3 sequence (DNA): TGTGCCAGTAGTATTCAGGGACAGGGGTTTAGCAATCAGCCCCAGCATTTT.

The rearrangement links TRBV7-5 to TRBJ1-2; no DNA check was done on the table's D call, TRBD1. TRBV7-5 is classified as a pseudogene. The CDR3 runs to 18 residues. The CDR3 is CARTIYLTGPRGNYGYTF. The CDR3 DNA is TGTGCCAGAACCATATATCTCACCGGACCCAGGGGGAACTATGGCTACACCTTC.

V and J are TRBV6-1 and TRBJ2-7, with D maybe TRBD1 (5 bases). The V and J ends lost 3 bases and 4 bases respectively, with 10 bases between them. The germline CDR1 and CDR2 sequences are MNHNS and SASEGT. There are 13 residues in the CDR3. For the CDR3, the DNA is TGTGCCAGCAGTGAGCAGACAGCGTACGAGCAGTACTTC. It is translated as CASSEQTAYEQYF.

The chain is built from TRBV11-2 and TRBJ2-7, with D unresolved. V gave up 1 base and J gave up 3 bases, with 7 bases separating them. The CDR3 extends over 13 amino acids. Germline lookup yields CDR1 SGHAT and CDR2 FQNNGV. CDR3 sequence: CASSLAQFYEQYF. The DNA for the CDR3 is TGTGCCAGCAGCTTAGCCCAGTTCTACGAGCAGTACTTC.

The V gene is TRBV20-1, the J gene TRBJ1-5; D is ambiguous. Germline CDR1 reads DFQATT; CDR2 reads SNEGSKA (reference sequence). The length of the CDR3 is 14 residues. Between the trimmed V and J ends, which lost 3 bases and 1 base, there was a span of 10 bases. In nucleotides, the CDR3 is TGCAGTGCTAGTAACCGAGGCAGCAATCAGCCCCAGCATTTT. Its protein is CSASNRGSNQPQHF.

The V and J genes are TRBV24-1 and TRBJ1-2; D is uncertain. The germline V and J ends were trimmed by 7 bases and 5 bases, with 19 bases remaining between them. Germline CDR1 and CDR2: KGHDR and SFDVKD. The CDR3 spans 15 residues. This chain's CDR3 is CATSSRRGDTYGYTF. The CDR3 coding sequence is TGTGCCACCAGCTCCCGGCGCGGTGATACTTATGGCTACACCTTC.

The V gene is TRBV30, the J gene TRBJ2-7; tentatively, D is TRBD2 (5 bases). Trimming removed 4 bases from V and 7 bases from J, with 8 bases in between. Germline CDR1 reads GTSNPN; CDR2 reads SVGIG (reference sequence). The CDR3 spans 10 residues. The CDR3 loop reads CAWKRGEQYF. In nucleotides, the CDR3 is TGTGCCTGGAAAAGAGGGGAGCAGTACTTC.

V is TRBV5-1 and J is TRBJ1-1, with 8 nucleotides matching TRBD1. CDR3 length: 14 residues. The junction had 5 bases not matched to a gene; V was cut back by 4 bases and J by 3 bases. The germline CDR1 and CDR2 sequences are SGHRS and YFSETQ. The CDR3 sequence: CASSRKQGDTEAFF. CDR3 coding DNA: TGCGCCAGCAGCAGGAAACAGGGGGACACTGAAGCTTTCTTT.

The J gene is TRBJ1-6, the V gene TRBV30; the D is unclear. The germline V and J ends were trimmed by 0 bases and 8 bases, with 8 bases remaining between them. Germline lookup yields CDR1 GTSNPN and CDR2 SVGIG (reference sequence). The CDR3 totals 13 residues. The CDR3 DNA sequence: TGTGCCTGGAGTGTATCTCGTGATTCACCCCTCCACTTT. Its protein product is CAWSVSRDSPLHF.

The J gene is TRBJ2-3, the V gene TRBV29-1; a weak D match, TRBD1 (6 bases). This CDR3 spans 14 amino acids. Trimming pared 6 bases from V and 4 bases from J, leaving 17 bases between. From germline, CDR1 is SQVTM and CDR2 ANQGSEA. The CDR3, as DNA: TGCAGCGTAGGGGACATTTCCGCGGCAGATACGCAGTATTTT. It codes for CSVGDISAADTQYF.

This clone showed up many times. The chain has TRBV18 and TRBJ1-2; 7 bases fit TRBD1. Trimming took 4 bases from V and 7 from J; bases not matched to a gene: 15. This CDR3 contains 16 residues. From germline, CDR1 is KGHSH and CDR2 LQKENI. The CDR3 loop reads CASSRGKTGLYFGYTF. The DNA of the CDR3 is TGTGCCAGCTCACGAGGGAAGACAGGGTTATATTTTGGCTACACCTTC.

The rearrangement links TRBV28 to TRBJ2-3, with 10 bases matching TRBD1. Unmatched junction bases numbered 12, after V lost 5 bases and J lost 1 base. The CDR3 loop spans 18 amino acids. The V gene's germline CDR1 is MDHEN and CDR2 SYDVKM. This chain's CDR3 is CASSPSRGQGGGTDTQYF. In DNA form, the CDR3 reads TGTGCCAGCAGTCCAAGCCGAGGACAGGGGGGAGGCACAGATACGCAGTATTTT.

The rearrangement uses TRBV28 and TRBJ1-2; D gene ambiguous. V lost 6 bases, J lost 2 bases, and 10 bases lay in between. Germline V lookup: CDR1 MDHEN, CDR2 SYDVKM. The CDR3 totals 13 residues. The CDR3 region has the DNA TGTGCCAGCAGCCGCAGTATCAACTATGGCTACACCTTC. This encodes CASSRSINYGYTF.

The chain couples TRBV28 to TRBJ1-2; no clear D. The CDR3 spans 13 residues. Germline V lookup: CDR1 MDHEN, CDR2 SYDVKM. V lost 5 bases and J lost 5, with 12 bases in between. The CDR3 DNA is TGTGCCAGCAGTCCCCCGCCCACTTATGGCTACACCTTC. This sequence encodes CASSPPPTYGYTF.

This chain links TRBV5-1 with TRBJ2-7; unclear D gene. From germline, CDR1 is SGHRS and CDR2 YFSETQ. This CDR3 is built from 12 residues. Trimming took off 0 bases at V and 6 bases at J, with 7 bases between the two ends. The CDR3 protein is CASSLGPFEQYF. CDR3 sequence (DNA): TGCGCCAGCAGCTTGGGTCCGTTCGAGCAGTACTTC. Using reference TRBV5-1 and TRBJ2-7 for the parts outside the CDR3, the full variable domain is KAGVTQTPRYLIKTRGQQVTLSCSPISGHRSVSWYQQTPGQGLQFLFEYFSETQRNKGNFPGRFSGRQFSNSRSEMNVSTLELGDSALYLCASSLGPFEQYFGPGTRLTVT.

Note on this clone: Other DNA sequences within the sample encode an identical CDR3. V and J are TRBV5-1 and TRBJ2-3; 7 positions agree with TRBD2. The length of the CDR3 is 15 residues. With 5 bases clipped from V and 0 bases from J, the junction kept 6 bases outside the gene matches. Germline V CDR1 and CDR2: SGHRS, YFSETQ. The CDR3 nucleotides are TGCGCCAGCAGTCTGAGCGGGACTAGCACAGATACGCAGTATTTT. Translated: CASSLSGTSTDTQYF. The whole variable domain, filled in from reference TRBV5-1 and TRBJ2-3, reads KAGVTQTPRYLIKTRGQQVTLSCSPISGHRSVSWYQQTPGQGLQFLFEYFSETQRNKGNFPGRFSGRQFSNSRSEMNVSTLELGDSALYLCASSLSGTSTDTQYFGPGTRLTVL.

This chain links TRBV11-2 with TRBJ2-1; TRBD1 might be the D (6 bases). V was cut by 5 bases and J by 3 bases, with 14 bases left in between. Germline CDR1 and CDR2: SGHAT and FQNNGV. CDR3 length: 15 amino acids. For the CDR3, the DNA is TGTGCCAGCAGCCCTTCGGGACAAATCTACAATGAGCAGTTCTTC. Translation gives CASSPSGQIYNEQFF.

The rearrangement joins TRBV25-1 to TRBJ2-3, with unresolved D. V was pared by 7 bases and J by 9 bases, with 20 bases between. Germline V gene sequence: CDR1 MGHDK, CDR2 SYGVNS. The CDR3 loop spans 14 amino acids. CDR3 DNA sequence: TGTGCCAGCAATCCTGAGAGTTCGACCGGGACGCAGTATTTT. This sequence encodes CASNPESSTGTQYF.